This is a list of T cell receptor beta chains from one sample in a study of vaccination and CD4 T cells after COVID-19. Their antigen targets remain unknown. A single record per CDR3 protein comes from TCRdb applying MiXCR to the PCR reads. The data contain roughly 14,000 distinct CDR3 sequences, about half of them seen just once; the ten biggest clones take up about 10%. Material: CD4+ T cells from blood, cultured in vitro, obtained before SARS-CoV-2 vaccination. The receptors were gathered from a human donor who had recovered from COVID-19. Both conserved end residues are part of each CDR3. The D gene is left open where the match is weak. Not all rows give a size; the values are once, few, many and, for expanded clones, a class.

d_call	v_call	j_call	clone_size	cdr3_nt	cdr3_aa
TRBD1	TRBV20-1	TRBJ2-5	NA	TGCAGTGCCATAAAGACAGGGCCTGGGGAGACCCAGTACTTC	CSAIKTGPGETQYF
TRBD2	TRBV6-1	TRBJ2-3	NA	TGTGCCAGCAGTCCTATTAGCGGGAGGCCCACAGATACGCAGTATTTT	CASSPISGRPTDTQYF
TRBD2	TRBV11-2	TRBJ2-2	NA	TGTGCCAGCAGGGGACTAGCGAACACCGGGGAGCTGTTTTTT	CASRGLANTGELFF
NA	TRBV7-8	TRBJ1-2	few	TGTGCCAGCAGCCTCGTAAGGGAATCCGGATACACCTTC	CASSLVRESGYTF
NA	TRBV6-1	TRBJ1-6	few	TGTGCCAGCAGTCCCGAGGGTTCACCCCTCCACTTT	CASSPEGSPLHF
NA	TRBV6-1	TRBJ1-2	NA	TGTGCCAGCAGTGAATCGGGCCTCTATGGCTACACCTTC	CASSESGLYGYTF
NA	TRBV10-1	TRBJ1-2	NA	TGCGCCAGCGGAAGTTACCCTGGAGTAACCTTC	CASGSYPGVTF
NA	TRBV2	TRBJ1-5	NA	TGTGCCAGCAGAAAGGACAGAGCCAGCAATCAGCCCCAGCATTTT	CASRKDRASNQPQHF
NA	TRBV5-4	TRBJ1-2	NA	TGTGCCAGCAGCTTGGGGGCGTCAGCTAACTATGGCTACACCTTC	CASSLGASANYGYTF
TRBD2	TRBV7-2	TRBJ2-1	NA	TGTGCCAGCAGTGGAAGGGGACTAGTTGAGAATGAGCAGTTCTTC	CASSGRGLVENEQFF
NA	TRBV20-1	TRBJ1-3	once	TGCAGTGCTAGAGATCAGAAATACTCTGGAAACACCATATATTTT	CSARDQKYSGNTIYF
NA	TRBV6-1	TRBJ1-2	NA	TGTGCCAGCAGTAATGGGGGTTCAGGGGGCTACACCTTC	CASSNGGSGGYTF
TRBD1	TRBV2	TRBJ1-2	few	TGTGCCAGCAGAGCCGGGACAGCTACTGGCTACACCTTC	CASRAGTATGYTF
NA	TRBV6-1	TRBJ2-7	few	TGTGCCAGCAGTGCAGGGCACACCTACGAGCAGTACTTC	CASSAGHTYEQYF
NA	TRBV27	TRBJ1-2	NA	TGTGCCAGCAGTTTGAAGGGGGGAGGCTATGGCTACACCTTC	CASSLKGGGYGYTF
NA	TRBV7-8	TRBJ1-5	NA	TGTGCCAGCAGCTTAGCCGGGACGCAGGGAAATCAGCCCCAGCATTTT	CASSLAGTQGNQPQHF
NA	TRBV27	TRBJ2-3	NA	TGTGCCAGCAGTTTACGAGGGGAGACAGATACGCAGTATTTT	CASSLRGETDTQYF
NA	TRBV6-1	TRBJ2-7	NA	TGTGCCAGCTGGCGATCGGACAACTACGAGCAGTACTTC	CASWRSDNYEQYF
NA	TRBV7-2	TRBJ1-2	few	TGTGCCAGCAGCTTAGACGGGGCCTATGGCTACACCTTC	CASSLDGAYGYTF
TRBD2	TRBV2	TRBJ2-5	few	TGTGCCAGCAGGCGGACTAGCGGCGCGAAGGAGACCCAGTACTTC	CASRRTSGAKETQYF
TRBD1	TRBV6-2/TRBV6-3	TRBJ1-1	once	TGTGCCAGCAGTCATCCATTCGGACAGGGGGCATGGGCTGAAGCTTTCTTT	CASSHPFGQGAWAEAFF
NA	TRBV2	TRBJ1-2	NA	TGTGCCAGCAGTGTCCGACAGACGATCTATGGCTACACCTTC	CASSVRQTIYGYTF